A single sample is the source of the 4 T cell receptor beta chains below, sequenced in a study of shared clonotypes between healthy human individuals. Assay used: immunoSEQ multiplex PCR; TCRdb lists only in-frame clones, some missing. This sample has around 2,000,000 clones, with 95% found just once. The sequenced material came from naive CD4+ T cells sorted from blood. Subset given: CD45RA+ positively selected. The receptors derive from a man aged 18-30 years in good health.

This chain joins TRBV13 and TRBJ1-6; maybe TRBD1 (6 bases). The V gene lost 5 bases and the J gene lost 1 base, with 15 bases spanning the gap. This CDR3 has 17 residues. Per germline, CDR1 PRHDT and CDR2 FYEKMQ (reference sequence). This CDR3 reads CASSLTRTDSYNSPLHF. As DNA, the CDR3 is TGTGCCAGCAGCCTAACCCGGACAGATTCCTATAATTCACCCCTCCACTTT.

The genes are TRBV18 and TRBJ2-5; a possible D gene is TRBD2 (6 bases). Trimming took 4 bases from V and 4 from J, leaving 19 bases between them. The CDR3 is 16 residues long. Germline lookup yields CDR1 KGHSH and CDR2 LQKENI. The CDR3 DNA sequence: TGTGCCAGCTCACTCCTTAACGCGCGGGAAGGAGAGACCCAGTACTTC. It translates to CASSLLNAREGETQYF.

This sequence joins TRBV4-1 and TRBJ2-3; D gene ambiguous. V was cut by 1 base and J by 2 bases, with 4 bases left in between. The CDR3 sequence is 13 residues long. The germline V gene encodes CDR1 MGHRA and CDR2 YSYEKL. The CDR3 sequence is CASSQAYTDTQYF. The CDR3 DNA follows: TGCGCCAGCAGCCAAGCCTACACAGATACGCAGTATTTT.

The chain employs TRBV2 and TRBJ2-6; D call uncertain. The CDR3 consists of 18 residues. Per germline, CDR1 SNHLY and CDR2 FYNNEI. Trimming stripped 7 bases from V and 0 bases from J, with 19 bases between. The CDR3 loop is CASIRVGVILSGANVLTF. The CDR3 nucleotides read TGTGCCAGCATAAGGGTTGGGGTGATTCTCTCTGGGGCCAACGTCCTGACTTTC. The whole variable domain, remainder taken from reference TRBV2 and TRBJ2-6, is EPEVTQTPSHQVTQMGQEVILRCVPISNHLYFYWYRQILGQKVEFLVSFYNNEISEKSEIFDDQFSVERPDGSNFTLKIRSTKLEDSAMYFCASIRVGVILSGANVLTFGAGSRLTVL.